This is a list of T cell receptor beta chains from one sample in a study of response to subunit inactivated influenza vaccine. In TCRdb, the RT-PCR reads were re-called with MiXCR into one record per CDR3 protein. The repertoire holds hundreds of thousands of distinct CDR3 sequences, approximately 13% seen once, with around 7.3% in the top ten. The material was PBMCs from blood, obtained 14 days before vaccination. Source of these receptors: a man in his fifties or sixties who received an inactivated influenza vaccine. The CDR3 runs from the conserved cysteine through the conserved F or W. Fields, in order: D gene, clone size, J gene, V gene, CDR3 DNA, CDR3 protein. The D gene is left open where the match is weak. The listing skips clone size in some rows; elsewhere it reads once, few, many or a size class.

-,few,TRBJ1-6,TRBV4-3,TGCGCCAGCAGCCAAGTTGTAGGCGGACCTAATTCACCCCTCCACTTT,CASSQVVGGPNSPLHF
-,few,TRBJ2-4,TRBV12-5,TGTGCTAGTGCTAGACAGGGAGGGGGGCTGGGGATTCAGTACTTC,CASARQGGGLGIQYF
TRBD2,few,TRBJ2-7,TRBV7-8,TGTGCCAGCAGCTTAGTATCCGGGACTAGCGGGAGGTTTCGGGAGCAGTACTTC,CASSLVSGTSGRFREQYF
-,-,TRBJ2-1,TRBV29-1,TGCAGCGTTGCCCAGCGGAAAGGAAATGAGCAGTCCTTC,CSVAQRKGNEQSF
TRBD1,few,TRBJ2-7,TRBV11-2,TGTGCCAGCAGCTTCTCCGGGACAGGGGACGCCTACGAGCAGTACTTC,CASSFSGTGDAYEQYF
TRBD1,many,TRBJ2-2,TRBV7-8,TGTGCCAGCAGCCAGCGGGACAGGGCGGCCGGCACCGGGGAGCTGTTTTTT,CASSQRDRAAGTGELFF
TRBD2,few,TRBJ2-5,TRBV12-3/TRBV12-4,TGTGCCAGCAGTAATAGCGGGGCTCAAGAGACCCAGTACTTC,CASSNSGAQETQYF
-,-,TRBJ2-5,TRBV11-2,TGTGCCAGCAGCCCCTACAGCAAAGAGACCCAGTACTTC,CASSPYSKETQYF
-,-,TRBJ2-1,TRBV28,TGTGCCGCTTCGGGGGCCTACAATGAGCAGTTCTTC,CAASGAYNEQFF
-,-,TRBJ2-2,TRBV2,TGTGCCAGCAGGATAGGAGGAATTTGGGATCCCGGGGAGCTGTTTTTT,CASRIGGIWDPGELFF
-,few,TRBJ2-3,TRBV25-1,TGTGCCAGCAGTGACCCGACTAGTTTCGGTTCGCAGTATTTT,CASSDPTSFGSQYF
-,few,TRBJ1-1,TRBV29-1,TGCAGCGTTGCGGTCGGGGGGAACACTGAAGCTTTCTTT,CSVAVGGNTEAFF
-,-,TRBJ2-7,TRBV5-1,TGCGCCAGCAGCTGGGGGACCCGCTACGAGCAGTACTTC,CASSWGTRYEQYF
TRBD2,few,TRBJ2-3,TRBV20-1,TGCAGTGCCCCCGGGGGTAGCGGGGGGAGTGATACGCAGTATTTT,CSAPGGSGGSDTQYF
TRBD2,few,TRBJ2-7,TRBV29-1,TGCAGCGTTGGGTCCGGGGGGTTCTACGAGCAGTACTTC,CSVGSGGFYEQYF
-,few,TRBJ2-7,TRBV11-2,TGTGCCAGCAGCTTAGGCTTAACATCCTACGAGCAGTACTTC,CASSLGLTSYEQYF
-,few,TRBJ2-2,TRBV12-3/TRBV12-4,TGTGCCAGCAGTGTCAGGGTCTCGGGTGGAACTTTCACCGGGGAGCTGTTTTTT,CASSVRVSGGTFTGELFF
-,many,TRBJ2-1,TRBV29-1,TGCAGCGTTGTGAGGGGTGTGAATGAGCAGTTCTTC,CSVVRGVNEQFF
-,few,TRBJ2-5,TRBV12-3/TRBV12-4,TGTGCCAGCAGTTACGGGGACGACCAAGAGACCCAGTACTTC,CASSYGDDQETQYF
-,-,TRBJ2-2,TRBV4-2,TGTGCCAGCAGCCAGGGGGACGGCGGGGAAACCGGGGAGCTGTTTTTT,CASSQGDGGETGELFF
-,-,TRBJ2-2,TRBV5-6,TGTGCCAGCAGCCACCCCGCCACCACCGGGGAGCTGTTTTTT,CASSHPATTGELFF
TRBD1,few,TRBJ1-1,TRBV27,TGTGCCACCCGGACAGGGGGTGTCAACACTGAAGCTTTCTTT,CATRTGGVNTEAFF
TRBD2,-,TRBJ2-1,TRBV9,TGTGCCAGCAGCGTAGAGGAGCGGGGAGGGACTAATGAGCAGTTCTTC,CASSVEERGGTNEQFF
-,few,TRBJ1-2,TRBV27,TGTGCCAGCAGCCCATCCCCAAGCGACAACTATGGCTACACCTTC,CASSPSPSDNYGYTF
TRBD1,-,TRBJ2-3,TRBV6-1,TGTGCCAGCAGTCGGACAGGGTTTGCAGATACGCAGTATTTT,CASSRTGFADTQYF
-,few,TRBJ1-2,TRBV12-3/TRBV12-4,TGTGCCAGCAGTCTGGGGGCAAGTGGCTACACCTTC,CASSLGASGYTF
-,few,TRBJ1-2,TRBV27,TGTGCCAGCATGTCGGGCCCCCCGGGACCGATCTATGGCTACACCTTC,CASMSGPPGPIYGYTF
-,-,TRBJ2-7,TRBV2,TGTGCCAGCAGTGAAGCTTTCGTTTCCGGCCAGCAGGAGTACTTC,CASSEAFVSGQQEYF
-,-,TRBJ1-1,TRBV3-1,TGTGCCAGCAGCCCGCAGAGGGGCACGAACACTGAAGCTTTCTTT,CASSPQRGTNTEAFF
-,few,TRBJ1-5,TRBV20-1,TGCAGTGCTCGACGGGGGAGCGACAATCAGCCCCAGCATTTT,CSARRGSDNQPQHF
TRBD2,-,TRBJ2-7,TRBV20-1,TGCAGTGCTGTGGGACTAGCGGGAGTGTCCGGCGAGCAGTACTTC,CSAVGLAGVSGEQYF
-,few,TRBJ2-1,TRBV6-5,TGTGCCAGCAGTTACCCAGCCGATCGCTCCTACAATGAGCAGTTCTTC,CASSYPADRSYNEQFF